This T cell receptor (beta chain) came from a study of a mutant IDH1 vaccine in newly diagnosed glioma. Study information: Vaccination began 4-6 weeks post radiotherapy alone, or with temozolomide cycles. Antecedent treatment encompassed radiotherapy, temozolomide, or their combination; the majority received both.

Germline V gene sequence: CDR1 SGHNT, CDR2 YYREEE (reference sequence). The germline V and J ends were trimmed by 5 bases and 0 bases, with 18 bases remaining between them. The CDR3 extends over 16 amino acids. The time point is: week 35, safety follow-up. It was 300 ug of mutant IDH1 20-mer peptide that made up each vaccine dose, given with topical imiquimod. Produced via immunoSEQ multiplex PCR; TCRdb's table is partial and in-frame only. The sample lists 65,000 to 85,000 clones; around 87% were seen once. A word on this clone: Its antigen is not known.

This receptor was identified in a young man with glioma. The material was PBMCs, obtained from a glioma patient whose treatment included an IDH1 peptide vaccine. V usage is TRBV5-4 and J usage is TRBJ2-7, with D maybe TRBD1 (5 bases). As DNA, the CDR3 is TGTGCCAGCAGACCGTTCGACAGCCGCTCCTCCTACGAGCAGTACTTC. Translating it yields CASRPFDSRSSYEQYF.